This is a list of T cell receptor beta chains from one sample in a study of cytomegalovirus exposure and HLA in healthy donors. Repertoires were generated with immunoSEQ multiplex PCR, while TCRdb's copy carries only in-frame clones and drops some. This repertoire shows tens of thousands of clones, approximately 75% found once; its top ten account for nearly 25%. Source material: PBMCs. The source of these receptors is a man in his fifties or sixties in good health and CMV-seropositive. CDR3s include the opening cysteine and the closing phenylalanine or tryptophan. The D gene is left open where the match is weak. Clone sizes are given selectively: once, few, many, or a class where the clone is expanded.

clone size | D gene | J gene | V gene | CDR3 protein | CDR3 DNA
. | . | TRBJ1-2 | TRBV5-4 | CASSSGQNYGYTF | TGTGCCAGCAGCTCTGGCCAGAACTATGGCTACACCTTC
. | TRBD2 | TRBJ2-1 | TRBV6-1 | CASSERWRLAVNEQFF | TGTGCCAGCAGTGAAAGATGGAGACTAGCCGTCAATGAGCAGTTCTTC
. | . | TRBJ1-5 | TRBV6-1 | CASILGPAGSQPQHF | TGTGCCAGCATCTTAGGTCCGGCGGGGAGTCAGCCCCAGCATTTT
few | TRBD1 | TRBJ2-3 | TRBV27 | CASRYRGRADTQYF | TGTGCCAGCAGATACAGGGGGCGCGCAGATACGCAGTATTTT
. | TRBD2 | TRBJ2-7 | TRBV10-2 | CASSLTSGGAEQYF | TGCGCCAGCAGCTTAACTAGCGGGGGGGCCGAGCAGTACTTC
few | . | TRBJ2-6 | TRBV6-1 | CASSEVTGTGANVLTF | TGTGCCAGCAGTGAAGTTACAGGGACAGGGGCCAACGTCCTGACTTTC
few | . | TRBJ1-1 | TRBV15 | CATSRDRNTEAFF | TGTGCCACCAGCAGAGACAGGAACACTGAAGCTTTCTTT
. | TRBD1 | TRBJ1-5 | TRBV19 | CASIPDRGINQPQHF | TGTGCCAGTATCCCGGACAGGGGGATCAATCAGCCCCAGCATTTT
. | TRBD1 | TRBJ1-2 | TRBV9 | CASSVHDRVSGYTF | TGTGCCAGCAGCGTCCATGACAGGGTTAGTGGCTACACCTTC
. | . | TRBJ2-3 | TRBV19 | CASSIGVATDTQYF | TGTGCCAGTAGTATCGGAGTAGCGACAGATACGCAGTATTTT
. | . | TRBJ1-5 | TRBV15 | CATSRERAINQPQHF | TGTGCCACCAGCAGAGAAAGAGCGATCAATCAGCCCCAGCATTTT
. | TRBD2 | TRBJ2-2 | TRBV9 | CASSVRGSPTGELFF | TGTGCCAGCAGCGTCCGCGGGAGCCCCACCGGGGAGCTGTTTTTT
. | TRBD2 | TRBJ2-7 | TRBV27 | CASSFYSGGSPYEQYF | TGTGCCAGCAGTTTCTATAGCGGGGGATCCCCCTACGAGCAGTACTTC
. | . | TRBJ2-1 | TRBV7-9 | CASSSQTASSYNEQFF | TGTGCCAGCAGCTCACAGACAGCCAGCTCCTACAATGAGCAGTTCTTC
once | . | TRBJ2-7 | TRBV7-8 | CASSLSAGSAYEQYF | TGTGCCAGCAGCTTATCCGCGGGCTCAGCCTACGAGCAGTACTTC
. | . | TRBJ2-5 | TRBV5-1 | CASSLNQGSVGETQYF | TGCGCCAGCAGCTTGAATCAGGGAAGTGTTGGAGAGACCCAGTACTTC
. | . | TRBJ2-1 | TRBV29-1 | CSVVKGGNEQFF | TGCAGCGTTGTAAAGGGGGGGAATGAGCAGTTCTTC